This TCR beta chain is drawn from a study of shared clonotypes between healthy human individuals. The assay was run at deep level. The data were produced by immunoSEQ multiplex PCR, yet TCRdb's version contains in-frame clones alone and is incomplete. This repertoire shows about 1.1 million clones, 60% to 80% found once; its top ten account for roughly 0.83%. The TCR was taken from a man between 18 and 29 years old in good health. Some clones in this sample may be carry-over from other donors' samples. Material: memory CD4+ T cells from PBMCs. Documented subset: CD45RA-negative fraction.

DNA of the CDR3: TGTGCCAGCAGTGAGACCGATTGGAACTATGGCTACACCTTC. This encodes CASSETDWNYGYTF. The V and J genes are TRBV6-1 and TRBJ1-2; no definite D call. The CDR3 runs to 14 residues. Germline CDR1 reads MNHNS; CDR2 reads SASEGT. Trimming shortened V by 3 bases and J by 2 bases, and 10 bases separated the two germline ends.